Below are 18 T cell receptor beta chains sequenced from a single sample in a study of T cell responses to AZD1222 COVID-19 vaccine (TCRdb year 2021). Library creation used the immunoSEQ multiplex PCR assay. Entries here come from immuneACCESS through TCRdb and include only in-frame sequences with V and J called. Some clones fail to appear in such tables; in the studies checked, an unresolved V gene covers under half of the shortfall, and the cause of the remainder is unknown. The sample table lists fewer than 90,000 clones, about 93% of them with a count of one. Around a tenth of the sample is held by the ten biggest clonotypes. The time point label on this specimen signifies: about 28 days (+/-7) after the second vaccine dose. This specimen consisted of peripheral blood, obtained 28 days after the second AZD1222 dose. These TCRs come from an adult who received the AZD1222 COVID-19 vaccine.

The CDR3 loop is CAWGDGRRTDTQYF. The CDR3 nucleotides are TGTGCCTGGGGGGACGGAAGACGCACAGATACGCAGTATTTT. The J gene is TRBJ2-3, the V gene TRBV30, with D tentatively TRBD1 or TRBD2 (5 bases each). V lost 5 bases, J lost 1 base, and 13 bases lay in between. The CDR3 length is 14 residues. Per the germline V gene, CDR1 is GTSNPN and CDR2 is SVGIG (reference sequence).

CDR3 nucleotide sequence: TGTGCCAGCAGCTTGGGACTAGCGGGGGGGAACACCGGGGAGCTGTTTTTT. Translated: CASSLGLAGGNTGELFF. The chain links TRBV11-3 to TRBJ2-2; TRBD2 matches 15 bases. The CDR3 totals 17 residues. Germline V gene data show CDR1 as SGHNT and CDR2 as YENEEA. The trim removed 3 bases at V and 1 base at J, leaving 0 bases unmatched. The full variable domain, its missing parts supplied by reference TRBV11-3 and TRBJ2-2, is EAGVVQSPRYKIIEKKQPVAFWCNPISGHNTLYWYLQNLGQGPELLIRYENEEAVDDSQLPKDRFSAERLKGVDSTLKIQPAELGDSAVYLCASSLGLAGGNTGELFFGEGSRLTVL.

In the case of this clone: Other DNA sequences from this sample encode an identical CDR3 as well. This chain connects TRBV24-1 to TRBJ1-4; 8 nucleotides align to TRBD1. Germline V gives CDR1 KGHDR, CDR2 SFDVKD. Losses at the gene ends were 4 bases for V and 5 bases for J; bases not matched to a gene: 5. CDR3 length: 15 residues. CDR3 region: CATSDRTGPNEKLFF. The CDR3 coding sequence is TGTGCCACCAGTGACCGGACAGGGCCAAATGAAAAACTGTTTTTT.

The gene calls are TRBV6-4 and TRBJ1-1; D might be TRBD1 (5 bases). V was cut by 4 bases and J by 5 bases, with 11 bases left in between. The CDR3 is 13 amino acids. From germline, CDR1 is MRHNA and CDR2 SNTAGT. The CDR3 protein is CASSGERGTEAFF. Written as DNA, the CDR3 is TGTGCCAGCAGTGGTGAAAGGGGTACTGAAGCTTTCTTT.

V usage is TRBV28 and J usage is TRBJ1-2; TRBD1 matches at 9 bases. Per germline, CDR1 MDHEN and CDR2 SYDVKM. J lost 7 bases, V lost 2 bases, and 11 bases had no gene match. The CDR3 is 16 residues long. CDR3 loop: CASSLIPGQGRGGYTF. For the CDR3, the DNA is TGTGCCAGCAGTTTAATCCCCGGACAGGGGCGGGGTGGCTACACCTTC.

The chain is built from TRBV5-8 and TRBJ1-1; possibly TRBD1 for D (5 bases). This CDR3 has 14 residues. The V gene lost 3 bases and the J gene lost 0 bases, with 9 bases spanning the gap. The germline V gene encodes CDR1 SGHTS and CDR2 YDEGEE. The DNA of the CDR3 is TGTGCCAGCAGCTCTCGACAGCTGAACACTGAAGCTTTCTTT. It is translated as CASSSRQLNTEAFF.

The rearrangement joins TRBV7-5 to TRBJ2-7; the table's D call TRBD1 went unverified against the DNA. TRBV7-5 counts as a pseudogene. CDR3 length: 14 residues. CDR3 sequence: CARPRQGSTYEQYF. Written as DNA, the CDR3 is TGTGCCAGACCAAGGCAGGGGAGTACCTACGAGCAGTACTTC.

This chain connects TRBV29-1 to TRBJ1-1; no reliable D call. This CDR3 is 14 amino acids long. The germline V and J ends were trimmed by 5 bases and 0 bases, with 13 bases remaining between them. Germline loops: CDR1 SQVTM, CDR2 ANQGSEA. The CDR3 region has the DNA TGCAGCGTTCGCCCCGGGCTGTTGAACACTGAAGCTTTCTTT. This sequence encodes CSVRPGLLNTEAFF.

The J gene is TRBJ1-2, the V gene TRBV27; D call uncertain. The CDR3 contains 13 residues. The germline CDR1 and CDR2 sequences are MNHEY and SMNVEV (reference sequence). V lost 6 bases to trimming and J lost 6 bases, with 14 bases between them. CDR3 sequence: CASRSTLQHGYTF. The CDR3 DNA reads as TGTGCCAGCAGGTCGACGTTACAACATGGCTACACCTTC.

The chain recombines TRBV3-1 (or the pseudogene TRBV3-2) with TRBJ2-1; the D is unclear. V was trimmed by 2 bases and J by 8 bases, leaving 4 bases between them. This CDR3 is built from 11 residues. Germline CDR1 reads LGHDT; CDR2 reads YNNKEL (reference sequence). The CDR3 region has the DNA TGTGCCAGCAGCCAAAGATATGAGCAGTTCTTC. This codes for CASSQRYEQFF.

In its sample, this clone was seen once. The rearrangement uses TRBV12-1 and TRBJ2-7; TRBD1 is taken as the D call from the table, unchecked against the DNA. TRBV12-1 is deemed a pseudogene. The CDR3 consists of 15 residues. The CDR3 DNA reads as TGTGCCAGCAGCCGTCCGGGACACCGGACCTACGAGCAGTACTTC. Protein: CASSRPGHRTYEQYF.

This chain links TRBV3-1 (or the pseudogene TRBV3-2) with TRBJ2-7; a weak D match, TRBD1 (7 bases). Germline values: CDR1 LGHDT, CDR2 YNNKEL (reference sequence). Trimming cost V 9 bases and J 3 bases, with 18 bases left between them. The CDR3 loop spans 14 amino acids. This CDR3 is CASRAGQSLYEQYF. As DNA, the CDR3 is TGTGCCAGTCGTGCGGGACAGAGCCTCTACGAGCAGTACTTC.

The chain employs TRBV6-2 or TRBV6-3 and TRBJ2-5; D perhaps matches TRBD2 (5 bases). Germline V gene data show CDR1 as MNHEY and CDR2 as SVGEGT. Between the trimmed V and J ends, which lost 1 base and 2 bases, there was a span of 8 bases. This CDR3 comprises 14 residues. The CDR3 is CASSYWRSQETQYF. The CDR3 DNA follows: TGTGCCAGCAGTTACTGGAGGAGTCAAGAGACCCAGTACTTC.

Here the CDR3 DNA reads TGCAGCGTTGCTAAGATTTTGGGCACTGAAGCTTTCTTT. As protein: CSVAKILGTEAFF. J is TRBJ1-1 and V is TRBV29-1; D is ambiguous. CDR3 length: 13 residues. Germline lookup yields CDR1 SQVTM and CDR2 ANQGSEA. V was trimmed by 4 bases and J by 4 bases, leaving 13 bases between them.

This chain's CDR3 is CASSPPVLAEPYEQYF. The CDR3 bases are TGTGCCAGCTCACCACCGGTTCTAGCGGAGCCCTACGAGCAGTACTTC. V usage is TRBV18 and J usage is TRBJ2-7; TRBD2 agrees at 7 bases. The junction had 7 bases not matched to a gene; V was cut back by 0 bases and J by 2 bases. CDR3 size: 16 residues. Germline values: CDR1 KGHSH, CDR2 LQKENI.

The genes are TRBV5-6 and TRBJ1-1; D is ambiguous. Trimming cost V 6 bases and J 2 bases, with 11 bases left between them. This CDR3 is built from 13 residues. In germline, CDR1 is SGHDT, CDR2 YYEEEE. CDR3 nucleotides: TGTGCCAGCACTTCCCAGAGTAACACTGAAGCTTTCTTT. Translation: CASTSQSNTEAFF.

This clone has just one count. The chain employs TRBV19 and TRBJ2-3; TRBD2 matches 9 bases. Germline CDR1 LNHDA, CDR2 SQIVND (reference sequence). The trim removed 7 bases at V and 6 bases at J, leaving 11 bases unmatched. This CDR3 is 15 amino acids long. The CDR3 nucleotides are TGTGCCAGTAATTCCGCTAGCGGGGTCCGGGATACGCAGTATTTT. This gives the protein CASNSASGVRDTQYF.

The chain is built from TRBV18 and TRBJ2-5, with D possibly being TRBD2 (6 bases). Germline V gene data show CDR1 as KGHSH and CDR2 as LQKENI. The CDR3 is 13 amino acids. V was shortened by 3 bases and J by 5 bases, with 10 bases between the two germline ends. The CDR3 DNA reads TGTGCCAGCTCACCTACTAGCACGGAGACCCAGTACTTC. Translated, it gives CASSPTSTETQYF.